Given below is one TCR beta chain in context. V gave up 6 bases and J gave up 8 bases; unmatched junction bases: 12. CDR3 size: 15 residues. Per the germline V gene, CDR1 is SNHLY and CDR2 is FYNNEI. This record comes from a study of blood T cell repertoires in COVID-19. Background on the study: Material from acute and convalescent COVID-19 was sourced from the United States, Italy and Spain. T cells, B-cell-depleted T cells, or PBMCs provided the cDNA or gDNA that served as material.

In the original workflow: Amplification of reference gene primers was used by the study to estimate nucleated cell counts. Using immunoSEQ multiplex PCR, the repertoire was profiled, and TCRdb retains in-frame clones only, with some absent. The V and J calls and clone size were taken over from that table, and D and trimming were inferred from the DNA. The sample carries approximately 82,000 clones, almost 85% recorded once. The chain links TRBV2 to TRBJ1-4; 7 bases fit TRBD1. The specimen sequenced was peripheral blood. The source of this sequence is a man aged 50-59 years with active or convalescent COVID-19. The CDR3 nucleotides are TGTGCCAGCAGCGCGACAGGGTTGTCTTTCGAAAAACTGTTTTTT. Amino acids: CASSATGLSFEKLFF.